This TCR beta chain comes out of a study of cytomegalovirus exposure and HLA in healthy donors. The CDR3 contains 12 residues. Germline V gene sequence: CDR1 SEHNR, CDR2 FQNEAQ (reference sequence). V gave up 3 bases and J gave up 3 bases, with 6 bases separating them. The PCR ran on 60 Vbeta and 13 Jbeta primers. The protocol was immunoSEQ multiplex PCR, while the TCRdb copy is restricted to in-frame clones and leaves out a portion. The repertoire includes some 160,000 clones, 65% to 80% of them detected once, and approximately 0.7% sits in the top ten. The TCR originated in a woman in her thirties or forties in good health and CMV-seronegative. The chain employs TRBV7-9 and TRBJ2-7; D not certain. What was sequenced was PBMCs. The CDR3 spells CASSLQNYEQYF. CDR3 bases: TGTGCCAGCAGCTTGCAGAACTACGAGCAGTACTTC.